The entry below gives a single TCR beta chain sequence along with its context. What it binds is unknown. The data are from a study of cytomegalovirus exposure and HLA in healthy donors. PCR involved 60 Vbeta and 13 Jbeta primers. Generated by immunoSEQ multiplex PCR, the TCRdb table keeps only in-frame clones and is missing some. The table shows 130,000 or so clones, with approximately 71% occurring only once. V shed 5 bases and J shed 2 bases, with 11 bases lying between them. This CDR3 contains 14 residues. From germline, CDR1 is MRHNA and CDR2 SNTAGT. Findings and caveats of the study: Most of the CMV-associated TCR beta chains (in a later analysis) appeared to be HLA-restricted.

This TCR was recovered from a man in his forties in good health and CMV-seronegative. The V and J genes are TRBV6-4 and TRBJ2-3; the D gene is possibly TRBD2 (7 bases). Input material: PBMCs. CDR3 coding DNA: TGTGCCAGCAGTTCCGGGGGGCTCACAGATACGCAGTATTTT. Its translation: CASSSGGLTDTQYF.